This T cell receptor (beta chain) was identified during a study of blood T cell repertoires in COVID-19. Study details: Samples representing acute and convalescent COVID-19 were sourced from the United States, Italy and Spain. T cells, B-cell-depleted T cells, or PBMCs provided the cDNA or gDNA that served as material.

As handled by the study authors: Using reference gene primer amplification, nucleated cell counts were estimated. Profiled with immunoSEQ multiplex PCR; TCRdb holds only in-frame clones, not every one. That table furnishes V, J and clone size, whereas the DNA furnished D and trimming. The profile covers 150,000 to 200,000 clones, with just under 90% appearing a single time and under 15% taken by the ten largest. Followed over time, Seattle patients had been enrolled while infection was active. The CDR3 is made up of 17 amino acids. The germline CDR1 and CDR2 sequences are LNHNV and YYDKDF (reference sequence). V was clipped by 3 bases and J by 4 bases; unmatched bases: 13.

This chain joins TRBV15 and TRBJ2-7; 9 positions agree with TRBD1. Sequencing was done on a sample of peripheral blood. This clonotype originated in a woman in her sixties or seventies with COVID-19, enrolled during active disease. Written as DNA, the CDR3 is TGTGCCACCAGCAGCGGGACAGGGTTTTTAGGGCGGTACGAGCAGTACTTC. It translates to CATSSGTGFLGRYEQYF.